A selection of T cell receptor beta chains follows, all from one sample in a study of OX40 agonist ivuxolimab in advanced cancers. Here immunoSEQ multiplex PCR was the method, and the copy in TCRdb shows in-frame clones only, minus some. The table lists under 50,000 clones, 65% to 85% of them singletons. The source was CD4+ or CD8+ T cells sorted from blood, collected in a trial of the OX40 agonist ivuxolimab. All receptors come from an adult with an advanced solid tumor such as melanoma, head and neck, liver or kidney cancer. Each CDR3 is given without its conserved first and last residue. Fields, in order: V gene, J gene, CDR3 protein.

v_call: TRBV19; j_call: TRBJ2-1; cdr3_aa: ASSRSGTSGASSYNEQF
v_call: TRBV29-1; j_call: TRBJ2-5; cdr3_aa: SVRRGLGSQETQY
v_call: TRBV30; j_call: TRBJ2-5; cdr3_aa: AWSVSRGLPSVFGGETQY
v_call: TRBV19; j_call: TRBJ1-1; cdr3_aa: ASSARNTFGQAEAF
v_call: TRBV2; j_call: TRBJ2-7; cdr3_aa: ASSGTHEQY
v_call: TRBV30; j_call: TRBJ1-2; cdr3_aa: AGYAGTAYT
v_call: TRBV5-4; j_call: TRBJ1-2; cdr3_aa: ASSEGTGFDEGYT
v_call: TRBV7-2; j_call: TRBJ2-1; cdr3_aa: ASIQRGGRYNEQF
v_call: TRBV28; j_call: TRBJ1-1; cdr3_aa: ASSLQGGYTEAF
v_call: TRBV29-1; j_call: TRBJ2-2; cdr3_aa: SARDDRATGELF
v_call: TRBV4-2; j_call: TRBJ1-2; cdr3_aa: ASSQEAGGRGYT
v_call: TRBV11-1; j_call: TRBJ1-1; cdr3_aa: ASSLAQVTEAF
v_call: TRBV5-1; j_call: TRBJ1-1; cdr3_aa: ASSFLVAGDEAF
v_call: TRBV7-8; j_call: TRBJ2-1; cdr3_aa: ASSPGQIRVNGHNEQF
v_call: TRBV6-5; j_call: TRBJ1-2; cdr3_aa: ASSLTGGSSYGYT
v_call: TRBV6-6; j_call: TRBJ2-3; cdr3_aa: ASGPSTDTQY
v_call: TRBV29-1; j_call: TRBJ2-7; cdr3_aa: SVAGGLYEQY
v_call: TRBV30; j_call: TRBJ2-4; cdr3_aa: ARGREGGAKNIQY
v_call: TRBV28; j_call: TRBJ2-7; cdr3_aa: ASSPPLREQY
v_call: TRBV5-1; j_call: TRBJ2-1; cdr3_aa: ASSLTSGGSYNEQF
v_call: TRBV4-1; j_call: TRBJ2-7; cdr3_aa: ASSLSPRTSTYEQY
v_call: TRBV10-3; j_call: TRBJ1-1; cdr3_aa: AISLEGTEAF
v_call: TRBV28; j_call: TRBJ1-5; cdr3_aa: ATQRTSQPQH
v_call: TRBV27; j_call: TRBJ2-2; cdr3_aa: ASSFGQGLGAGELF
v_call: TRBV5-4; j_call: TRBJ1-4; cdr3_aa: ASSLAGAEKLF
v_call: TRBV5-6; j_call: TRBJ1-2; cdr3_aa: ASSSPGQRLYGYT
v_call: TRBV20-1; j_call: TRBJ2-5; cdr3_aa: SASPTETQY
v_call: TRBV2; j_call: TRBJ1-4; cdr3_aa: ASSKWGAEANEKLF
v_call: TRBV5-4; j_call: TRBJ1-2; cdr3_aa: ASSVDTYGYT
v_call: TRBV6-1; j_call: TRBJ1-4; cdr3_aa: ASSLGQGNEKLF
v_call: TRBV6-5; j_call: TRBJ2-1; cdr3_aa: ASSYSNRGYNEQF
v_call: TRBV28; j_call: TRBJ2-3; cdr3_aa: ASSGSLRDTQY
v_call: TRBV18; j_call: TRBJ2-1; cdr3_aa: ASSPPGARNEQF
v_call: TRBV11-1; j_call: TRBJ2-1; cdr3_aa: ASSLVAGEHQF
v_call: TRBV13; j_call: TRBJ1-1; cdr3_aa: ASSFSSGRTEAF
v_call: TRBV2; j_call: TRBJ1-3; cdr3_aa: ASTDRASGNTIY
v_call: TRBV4-2; j_call: TRBJ1-2; cdr3_aa: ASSQDFETSYT
v_call: TRBV7-9; j_call: TRBJ2-3; cdr3_aa: ASSLITDTQY
v_call: TRBV7-2; j_call: TRBJ2-7; cdr3_aa: ASSLVGLAVLYEQY
v_call: TRBV6-1; j_call: TRBJ1-3; cdr3_aa: ASSEMGSFLSGNTIY
v_call: TRBV9; j_call: TRBJ1-2; cdr3_aa: ASSGDLRQGRIYGYT
v_call: TRBV5-1; j_call: TRBJ2-1; cdr3_aa: ASSGMTSGGNEQF
v_call: TRBV19; j_call: TRBJ2-2; cdr3_aa: ASFSGSGNTGELF
v_call: TRBV19; j_call: TRBJ1-6; cdr3_aa: ASSNKGDSPLH
v_call: TRBV11-2; j_call: TRBJ1-2; cdr3_aa: ASSLDLGGGVYGYT
v_call: TRBV18; j_call: TRBJ2-5; cdr3_aa: ASSPQLGQETQY
v_call: TRBV28; j_call: TRBJ1-3; cdr3_aa: ASSLNKRGLKNTIY
v_call: TRBV5-8; j_call: TRBJ2-5; cdr3_aa: ASSLGSRRAETQY
v_call: TRBV4-2; j_call: TRBJ2-1; cdr3_aa: ASSPDQRPYNEQF
v_call: TRBV5-1; j_call: TRBJ1-4; cdr3_aa: ASRQRPEEKLF
v_call: TRBV19; j_call: TRBJ1-2; cdr3_aa: ASTVFGGGQGYT
v_call: TRBV19; j_call: TRBJ1-5; cdr3_aa: ASRNGTAQLYSNQPQH